These T cell receptor beta chains were read from a single sample in a study of cytomegalovirus exposure and HLA in healthy donors. Clones were read by immunoSEQ multiplex PCR, and TCRdb kept only the in-frame ones, dropping some. The sample gives 160,000 or so clones, 75% to 85% of which show up once; around 10% is in the top ten. Sequencing used PBMCs. These receptors were taken from a man over 45 in good health and CMV-seropositive. Both conserved end residues are part of each CDR3. D genes are given only for firm matches. Clone size, where shown, is once, few, many, or a class for clones that have expanded.

DNA | CDR3 | V | D | J | size
TGTGCCAGCAGTCCCGCCCCGGGACAGGGGGGCTACGAGCAGTACTTC | CASSPAPGQGGYEQYF | TRBV27 | TRBD1 | TRBJ2-7 | -
TGTGCCAGCAGCCGACAGAGCGGGAGTTACGAGCAGTACTTC | CASSRQSGSYEQYF | TRBV13 | TRBD2 | TRBJ2-7 | few
TGTGCCATAAGGACAGGGGAGGGAACTGAAGCTTTCTTT | CAIRTGEGTEAFF | TRBV10-3 | TRBD1 | TRBJ1-1 | -
TGCGCCAGCAGCCAAGATGAACTAGCGGGAGGAGGGGAGCAGTACTTC | CASSQDELAGGGEQYF | TRBV4-3 | TRBD2 | TRBJ2-7 | -
TGCAGCGGCGGCGGGGACACAGATACGCAGTATTTT | CSGGGDTDTQYF | TRBV29-1 | - | TRBJ2-3 | -
TGTGCCAGCAGCCTCGGAGGATTGGCGGGAGATACGCAGTATTTT | CASSLGGLAGDTQYF | TRBV5-4 | - | TRBJ2-3 | -
TGTGCCAGCAGCCAGGAGGGACAGGGGAACACCGGGGAGCTGTTTTTT | CASSQEGQGNTGELFF | TRBV4-2 | TRBD1 | TRBJ2-2 | -
TGTGCCAGCAGTTACGGTAGCTACAGAGGGTCTGGTGAGCAGTACTTC | CASSYGSYRGSGEQYF | TRBV6-6 | - | TRBJ2-7 | -
TGTGCCAGCAGCTTAGGTACTAGCGGTTCGAGCTCCTACGAGCAGTACTTC | CASSLGTSGSSSYEQYF | TRBV7-2 | TRBD2 | TRBJ2-7 | once
TGTGCCAGTAGTATAGGGTACAGGAGAACTCTAGCCAAAAACATTCAGTACTTC | CASSIGYRRTLAKNIQYF | TRBV19 | - | TRBJ2-4 | -
TGTGCCAGCAGCGCGGTCGGCCCCCATCAGCCCCAGCATTTT | CASSAVGPHQPQHF | TRBV11-2 | - | TRBJ1-5 | -
TGTGCCTGGAGTAGCGGGACAGGGGTCAACGAGCAGTACTTC | CAWSSGTGVNEQYF | TRBV30 | TRBD1 | TRBJ2-7 | -
TGTGCCAGCAGCCAAGATTCGGAGACCCAGTACTTC | CASSQDSETQYF | TRBV14 | - | TRBJ2-5 | -
TGTGCCAGCAAGGACACGAGCTCCTACGAGCAGTACTTC | CASKDTSSYEQYF | TRBV28 | - | TRBJ2-7 | -
TGTGCCAGCAGCATCCGGACAACAGCAGATACGCAGTATTTT | CASSIRTTADTQYF | TRBV7-2 | - | TRBJ2-3 | -
TGTGCCAGCAGCCCGTCCAGGGGTAATGAGCAGTTCTTC | CASSPSRGNEQFF | TRBV6-5 | - | TRBJ2-1 | -
TGTGCCAGCAGCTTAGTGGGCAGGGGTTCTGGCTACACCTTC | CASSLVGRGSGYTF | TRBV7-2 | - | TRBJ1-2 | -
TGTGCCAGCAGCTTGGGAGCGGGCGGCGGGGAGCTGTTTTTT | CASSLGAGGGELFF | TRBV5-6 | - | TRBJ2-2 | -
TGTGCCAGCAGTTACGGTTTGGCCTCCTACGAGCAGTACTTC | CASSYGLASYEQYF | TRBV6-5 | - | TRBJ2-7 | -
TGCGCCAGCAGCTCTGGCGGCGGGGGGGGGTCCACAGATACGCAGTATTTT | CASSSGGGGGSTDTQYF | TRBV5-1 | TRBD2 | TRBJ2-3 | -
TGCGCCAGCAGCGAGCCCTGGGGGGGTGCATACGAGCAGTACTTC | CASSEPWGGAYEQYF | TRBV5-1 | TRBD2 | TRBJ2-7 | once
TGTGCCAGCAGCTTAGGGCAGGGGTACTACAATGAGCAGTTCTTC | CASSLGQGYYNEQFF | TRBV7-3 | - | TRBJ2-1 | -
TGCGCCAGCAAACACGGGACAGGGGTCTATAGCTACACCTTC | CASKHGTGVYSYTF | TRBV10-2 | TRBD1 | TRBJ1-2 | once
TGTGCCAGCAGCTATAACGCCCAGGGCAGAGAGACCCAGTACTTC | CASSYNAQGRETQYF | TRBV7-3 | - | TRBJ2-5 | -
TGTGCCAGTACCCGGGACAGCCCACAAGGGGGGTTCACTGAAGCTTTCTTT | CASTRDSPQGGFTEAFF | TRBV19 | TRBD1 | TRBJ1-1 | once
TGTGCCAGCAGTTTACCTTCGGGGGAGGGAGACTATGGCTACACCTTC | CASSLPSGEGDYGYTF | TRBV28 | - | TRBJ1-2 | -
TGTGCCAGTAGCTCGACAGGTGATACCTACGAGCAGTACTTC | CASSSTGDTYEQYF | TRBV19 | - | TRBJ2-7 | -
TGCGCCAGCAGCTTGGCCAACAGGGGTCCCTACAATGAGCAGTTCTTC | CASSLANRGPYNEQFF | TRBV5-1 | TRBD1 | TRBJ2-1 | -
TGCGCCAGCAGCTTAGACACTAGCGGGAGATCCTACGAGCAGTACTTC | CASSLDTSGRSYEQYF | TRBV5-1 | TRBD2 | TRBJ2-7 | -
TGTGCCAGTAAAGCGTCGGGACAGGGCACAGATACGCAGTATTTT | CASKASGQGTDTQYF | TRBV19 | TRBD1 | TRBJ2-3 | -
TGTGCCAGCAGCTACAGAGAACAGGGGCTGGGACAGCCCCAGCATTTT | CASSYREQGLGQPQHF | TRBV7-2 | TRBD1 | TRBJ1-5 | -
TGTGCCAGCAGTGAACAGGGGCCCCAAAGCTCCTACAATGAGCAGTTCTTC | CASSEQGPQSSYNEQFF | TRBV2 | - | TRBJ2-1 | -
TGTGCCAGCAGCCAAGATAGCGGGAGGTCTCACAATGAGCAGTTCTTC | CASSQDSGRSHNEQFF | TRBV4-2 | TRBD2 | TRBJ2-1 | -
TGTGCCTGGAGTGGGGACAGGGGGCCCTACGAGCAGTACTTC | CAWSGDRGPYEQYF | TRBV30 | TRBD1 | TRBJ2-7 | once
TGTGCCAGCAGTGTGGACAGCAGCAATCAGCCCCAGCATTTT | CASSVDSSNQPQHF | TRBV6-6 | - | TRBJ1-5 | -
TGTGCCAGCAGTGAACGATGGGGACTCCCCTATGGCTACACCTTC | CASSERWGLPYGYTF | TRBV25-1 | - | TRBJ1-2 | -
TGTGCCAGCAGCTTCGGACAGGGTCTTGGGGCCTACGAGCAGTACTTC | CASSFGQGLGAYEQYF | TRBV5-6 | TRBD1 | TRBJ2-7 | -
TGTGCCAGCAGCTTAGCCGGTCTCCGGAATCAGCCCCAGCATTTT | CASSLAGLRNQPQHF | TRBV7-8 | - | TRBJ1-5 | -
TGTGCCAGCAGTAAAGGGGGCGCGGATGAAAAACTGTTTTTT | CASSKGGADEKLFF | TRBV6-5 | TRBD1 | TRBJ1-4 | -
TGTGCCAGTAGTAGTCAGGGGCTGAACACTGAAGCTTTCTTT | CASSSQGLNTEAFF | TRBV19 | - | TRBJ1-1 | -
TGCGCCAGCAGTGAAAAGGAATCCCGGACAGGGAGATCCTACGAGCAGTACTTC | CASSEKESRTGRSYEQYF | TRBV10-1 | TRBD1 | TRBJ2-7 | -
TGCGCCAGCAGCCAAGCGGCACACAGGGAGTGGGCTTTCTTT | CASSQAAHREWAFF | TRBV4-3 | - | TRBJ1-1 | -
TGCGCCAGCAGCGGGGGGGACAGGGCGGGCGACACTGAAGCTTTCTTT | CASSGGDRAGDTEAFF | TRBV5-1 | TRBD1 | TRBJ1-1 | -
TGTGCCAGCAGCTTACAAAGACAGGGAGTAGCCAAAAACATTCAGTACTTC | CASSLQRQGVAKNIQYF | TRBV5-8 | TRBD1 | TRBJ2-4 | -
TGTGCCAGCAGCACTCAGGGACAGGGCTATGGCTACACCTTC | CASSTQGQGYGYTF | TRBV7-9 | TRBD1 | TRBJ1-2 | -
TGCGCCAGCAGCCAAGGGGTGTTAGGGGACAGGGATGACTATGGCTACACCTTC | CASSQGVLGDRDDYGYTF | TRBV4-3 | TRBD1 | TRBJ1-2 | -
TGTGCCAGTAGTCTCGGACTAGATCACAATGAGCAGTTCTTC | CASSLGLDHNEQFF | TRBV19 | TRBD2 | TRBJ2-1 | -
TGCGCCAGCAGCTTGGATCAGGGGGCTAGTCCCACTGAAGCTTTCTTT | CASSLDQGASPTEAFF | TRBV5-1 | TRBD1 | TRBJ1-1 | -
TGTGCCAGCAGCCCCCGACACCTCGATGGCTACACCTTC | CASSPRHLDGYTF | TRBV28 | - | TRBJ1-2 | once